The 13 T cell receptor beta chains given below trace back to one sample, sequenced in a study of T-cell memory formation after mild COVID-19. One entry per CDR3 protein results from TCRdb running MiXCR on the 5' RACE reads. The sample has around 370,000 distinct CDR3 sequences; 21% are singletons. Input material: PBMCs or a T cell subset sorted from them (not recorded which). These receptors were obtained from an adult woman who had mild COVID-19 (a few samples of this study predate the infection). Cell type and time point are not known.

The DNA of the CDR3 is TGTGCCTGGCGCCGCGGCGGGGGGGCCACAGATACGCAGTATTTT. The encoded protein is CAWRRGGGATDTQYF. The chain uses TRBV30 and TRBJ2-3; 9 nucleotides align to TRBD2. The germline CDR1 and CDR2 sequences are GTSNPN and SVGIG (reference sequence). The length of the CDR3 is 15 residues. With V trimmed by 5 bases and J by 2 bases, 8 bases remained unmatched.

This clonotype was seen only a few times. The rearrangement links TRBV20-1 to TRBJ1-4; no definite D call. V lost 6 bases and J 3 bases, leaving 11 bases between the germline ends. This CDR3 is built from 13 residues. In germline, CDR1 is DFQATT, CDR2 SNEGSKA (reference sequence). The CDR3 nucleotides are TGCAGTGCCGGGCGCTGGGCTAATGAAAAACTGTTTTTT. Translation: CSAGRWANEKLFF.

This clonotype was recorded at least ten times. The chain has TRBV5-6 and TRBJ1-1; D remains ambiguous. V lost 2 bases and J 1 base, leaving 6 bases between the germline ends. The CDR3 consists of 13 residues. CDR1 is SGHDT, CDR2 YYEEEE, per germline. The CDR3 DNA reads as TGTGCCAGCAGCTTCGAGGCGAACACTGAAGCTTTCTTT. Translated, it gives CASSFEANTEAFF.

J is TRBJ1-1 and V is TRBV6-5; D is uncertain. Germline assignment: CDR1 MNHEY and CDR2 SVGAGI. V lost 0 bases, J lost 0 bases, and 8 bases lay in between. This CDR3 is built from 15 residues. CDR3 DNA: TGTGCCAGCAGTTACTCGGGGAGGGTGAACACTGAAGCTTTCTTT. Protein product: CASSYSGRVNTEAFF.

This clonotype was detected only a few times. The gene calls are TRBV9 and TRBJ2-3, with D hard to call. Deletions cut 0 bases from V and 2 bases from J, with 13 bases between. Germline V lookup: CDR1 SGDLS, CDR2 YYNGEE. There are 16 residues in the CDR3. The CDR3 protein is CASSVEESPHTDTQYF. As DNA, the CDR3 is TGTGCCAGCAGCGTAGAAGAGTCACCGCACACAGATACGCAGTATTTT.

The CDR3 here is CASSPRSGDGRNEQFF. CDR3 nucleotide sequence: TGTGCCAGCAGCCCTCGGTCCGGGGACGGGCGGAATGAGCAGTTCTTC. The V and J genes are TRBV7-2 and TRBJ2-1, with D perhaps given as TRBD1 or TRBD2 (5 bases each). This CDR3 comprises 16 residues. The V and J ends lost 5 bases and 7 bases respectively, with 21 bases between them. From germline, CDR1 is SGHTA and CDR2 FQGNSA.

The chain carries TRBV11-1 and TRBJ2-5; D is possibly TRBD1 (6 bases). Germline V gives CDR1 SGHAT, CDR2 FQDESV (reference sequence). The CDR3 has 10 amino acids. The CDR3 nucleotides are TGTTACGGGACACAAGAGACCCAGTACTTC. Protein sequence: CYGTQETQYF. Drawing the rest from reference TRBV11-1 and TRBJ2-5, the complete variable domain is EAEVAQSPRYKITEKSQAVAFWCDPISGHATLYWYRQILGQGPELLVQFQDESVVDDSQLPKDRFSAERLKGVDSTLKIQPAELGDSAMYLCYGTQETQYFGPGTRLLVL.

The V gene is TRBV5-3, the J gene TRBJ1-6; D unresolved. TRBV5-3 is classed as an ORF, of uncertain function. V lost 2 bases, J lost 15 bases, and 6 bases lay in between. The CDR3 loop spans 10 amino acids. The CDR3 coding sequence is TGTGCCAGAAGCTTTCGGCTCCTCCACTTT. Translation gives CARSFRLLHF.

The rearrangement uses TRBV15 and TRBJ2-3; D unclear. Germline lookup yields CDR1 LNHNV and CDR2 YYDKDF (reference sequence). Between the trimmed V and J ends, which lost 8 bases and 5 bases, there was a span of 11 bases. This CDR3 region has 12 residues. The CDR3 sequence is CATSLALDTQYF. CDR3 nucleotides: TGTGCCACCTCATTAGCTTTAGATACGCAGTATTTT. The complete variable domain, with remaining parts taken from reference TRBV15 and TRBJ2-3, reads DAMVIQNPRYQVTQFGKPVTLSCSQTLNHNVMYWYQQKSSQAPKLLFHYYDKDFNNEADTPDNFQSRRPNTSFCFLDIRSPGLGDTAMYLCATSLALDTQYFGPGTRLTVL.

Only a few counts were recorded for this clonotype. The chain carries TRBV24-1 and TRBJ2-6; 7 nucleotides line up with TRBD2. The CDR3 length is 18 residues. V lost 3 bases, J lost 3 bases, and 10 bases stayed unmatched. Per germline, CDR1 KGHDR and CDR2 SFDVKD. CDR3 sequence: CATSDGLVGRRGANVLTF. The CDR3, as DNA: TGTGCCACCAGTGATGGCTTGGTCGGGAGGCGTGGGGCCAACGTCCTGACTTTC.

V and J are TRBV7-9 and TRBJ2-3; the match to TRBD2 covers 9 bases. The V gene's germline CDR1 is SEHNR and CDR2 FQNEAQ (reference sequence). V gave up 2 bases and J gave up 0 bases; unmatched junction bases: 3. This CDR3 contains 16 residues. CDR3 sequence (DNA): TGTGCCAGCAGCTTAAGGACTAGCGCTAGCACAGATACGCAGTATTTT. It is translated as CASSLRTSASTDTQYF. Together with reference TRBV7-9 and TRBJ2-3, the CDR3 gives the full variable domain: DTGVSQNPRHKITKRGQNVTFRCDPISEHNRLYWYRQTLGQGPEFLTYFQNEAQLEKSRLLSDRFSAERPKGSFSTLEIQRTEQGDSAMYLCASSLRTSASTDTQYFGPGTRLTVL.

CDR3 DNA: TGTGCCAGCTCACCTACAGGGAAAGACTATGGCTACACCTTC. Its translation: CASSPTGKDYGYTF. The chain links TRBV18 to TRBJ1-2; TRBD1 might be the D (6 bases). CDR1 and CDR2 from the germline V gene are KGHSH and LQKENI. V was clipped by 3 bases and J by 3 bases, with 11 bases between them. CDR3 length: 14 amino acids.

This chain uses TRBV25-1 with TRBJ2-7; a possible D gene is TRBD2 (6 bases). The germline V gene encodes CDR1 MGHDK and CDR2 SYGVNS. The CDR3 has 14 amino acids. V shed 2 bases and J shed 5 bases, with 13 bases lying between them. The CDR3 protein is CASSELGTRDEQYF. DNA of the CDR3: TGTGCCAGCAGTGAACTTGGGACTCGTGACGAGCAGTACTTC.